Each of the 15 T cell receptor beta chains below was sequenced from the same sample in a study of cytomegalovirus exposure and HLA in healthy donors. A multiplex PCR was run with 60 Vbeta primers and 13 Jbeta primers. Using immunoSEQ multiplex PCR, the repertoire was profiled, and TCRdb retains in-frame clones only, with some absent. Among about 110,000 clones listed, 69% were seen once. The sequencing input was PBMCs. The receptor source for this set is a woman aged 70-85 years in good health and CMV-seropositive.

V usage is TRBV5-6 and J usage is TRBJ1-5, with a possible D match to TRBD1 (6 bases). The CDR3 spans 16 residues. Germline CDR1 reads SGHDT; CDR2 reads YYEEEE. Trimming took 2 bases from V and 3 from J, leaving 15 bases between them. CDR3 coding DNA: TGTGCCAGCAGCTTTCCTACAGGGCTATACAATCAGCCCCAGCATTTT. Protein sequence: CASSFPTGLYNQPQHF.

The chain combines TRBV6-5 with TRBJ1-5; D is uncertain. V dropped 5 bases and J dropped 4 bases, with 6 bases sitting between them. CDR3 length equals 12 residues. The germline V gene encodes CDR1 MNHEY and CDR2 SVGAGI. CDR3 sequence (DNA): TGTGCCAGCAGTGCCCGGAATCAGCCCCAGCATTTT. Encoded protein: CASSARNQPQHF.

The CDR3 bases are TGTGCCAGCAGCTCTAGCGAAGAGACCCAGTACTTC. This sequence encodes CASSSSEETQYF. The J gene is TRBJ2-5, the V gene TRBV5-4, with D perhaps matching TRBD2 (6 bases). Germline values: CDR1 SGHNT, CDR2 YYREEE (reference sequence). The CDR3 runs to 12 residues. The V and J ends lost 3 bases and 3 bases respectively, with 6 bases between them.

This clone was seen a few times. V gene TRBV30 combines with J gene TRBJ1-2, with a weak D call TRBD1 (6 bases). Per germline, CDR1 GTSNPN and CDR2 SVGIG (reference sequence). V shed 5 bases and J shed 5 bases, with 18 bases lying between them. This CDR3 spans 14 amino acids. The CDR3 loop is CAWREDSLLYGYTF. CDR3 coding DNA: TGTGCCTGGCGAGAGGACAGCCTTCTATATGGCTACACCTTC.

The rearrangement uses TRBV5-1 and TRBJ1-6; TRBD1 might be the D (6 bases). Looked up from germline, CDR1 is SGHRS and CDR2 is YFSETQ. Trimming took off 4 bases at V and 3 bases at J, with 11 bases between the two ends. The CDR3 has 15 amino acids. CDR3 coding DNA: TGCGCCAGCAGCATCGGACAGAACTATAATTCACCCCTCCACTTT. It translates to CASSIGQNYNSPLHF.

The CDR3 DNA follows: TGCGCCAGCAGCCCCACAGGGGTGACTGAAGCTTTCTTT. Its translation is CASSPTGVTEAFF. The chain has TRBV5-1 and TRBJ1-1; TRBD1 agrees at 7 bases. V shed 4 bases, J shed 5 bases, and the junction held 5 bases outside the gene matches. Germline-derived CDR1 and CDR2 are SGHRS and YFSETQ. This CDR3 comprises 13 residues.

CDR3 sequence reads: CASSEMTGSLSYYEQYF. CDR3 in DNA: TGTGCCAGCAGTGAAATGACAGGATCCCTCTCTTACTACGAGCAGTACTTC. V usage is TRBV6-1 and J usage is TRBJ2-7; the D gene is possibly TRBD1 (6 bases). CDR1 is MNHNS and CDR2 is SASEGT in the germline V gene. V gave up 2 bases and J gave up 3 bases, with 20 bases separating them. The CDR3 spans 17 residues.

The chain carries TRBV19 and TRBJ2-6, with 8 bases fitting TRBD2. After removal of 6 bases from V and 0 bases from J, the junction contained 7 bases not matched to a gene. CDR1 and CDR2 (germline): LNHDA, SQIVND (reference sequence). This CDR3 has 17 amino acids. The CDR3 bases are TGTGCCAGTAGGCAACTAGCGGTTGGCTCTGGGGCCAACGTCCTGACTTTC. As protein: CASRQLAVGSGANVLTF.

This sequence joins TRBV6-6 and TRBJ1-6; D unresolved. CDR1 and CDR2 from the germline V gene are MNHNY and SVGAGI (reference sequence). V lost 7 bases and J 4 bases, leaving 5 bases between the germline ends. The CDR3 length is 12 residues. The CDR3 DNA is TGTGCCAGCACCTCGTATAATTCACCCCTCCACTTT. Residues: CASTSYNSPLHF.

The chain has TRBV18 and TRBJ2-5; 10 bases match TRBD2. CDR1 is KGHSH and CDR2 is LQKENI in the germline V gene. The CDR3 is 15 amino acids. The trim removed 4 bases at V and 4 bases at J, leaving 6 bases unmatched. The CDR3 DNA follows: TGTGCCAGCTCACTTAGGACTAGCGGCGGAGAGACCCAGTACTTC. Its translation is CASSLRTSGGETQYF.

The genes are TRBV10-1 and TRBJ1-5; perhaps TRBD1 as D (5 bases). The CDR3 sequence is 16 residues long. The V and J ends lost 5 bases and 0 bases respectively, with 14 bases between them. The germline V gene encodes CDR1 WNHNN and CDR2 SYGVQD (reference sequence). The CDR3 bases are TGCGCCAGCAGTAAAAGGAGGGGTTATAGCAATCAGCCCCAGCATTTT. Protein product: CASSKRRGYSNQPQHF.

The V and J genes are TRBV7-6 and TRBJ1-6, with TRBD1 identical over 10 bases. CDR3 length: 15 residues. Germline CDR1 reads SGHVS; CDR2 reads FNYEAQ. V lost 0 bases and J lost 10; bases outside the gene matches: 3. The CDR3 DNA reads as TGTGCCAGCAGCTTAGCGGGGACAGGGGAGTCACCCCTCCACTTT. It is translated as CASSLAGTGESPLHF.

This rearrangement joins TRBV6-5 to TRBJ1-5, with 9 positions matching TRBD1. V trimming: 6 bases; J trimming: 0 bases; junction bases outside the gene matches: 3. This CDR3 spans 15 amino acids. From germline, CDR1 is MNHEY and CDR2 SVGAGI. CDR3 DNA sequence: TGTGCCAGCAGACAGGGGGCCCATAGCAATCAGCCCCAGCATTTT. It is translated as CASRQGAHSNQPQHF.

The chain links TRBV5-4 to TRBJ2-7, with 10 bases that match TRBD1. The CDR3 spans 14 residues. The V and J ends lost 4 bases and 4 bases, in that order; junction bases with no gene match: 5. Germline V gives CDR1 SGHNT, CDR2 YYREEE (reference sequence). The CDR3 nucleotides are TGTGCCAGCAGCCCCGGGACAGGGGTGTACGAGCAGTACTTC. The encoded protein is CASSPGTGVYEQYF. Full variable domain (rest looked up from reference TRBV5-4 and TRBJ2-7): ETGVTQSPTHLIKTRGQQVTLRCSSQSGHNTVSWYQQALGQGPQFIFQYYREEENGRGNFPPRFSGLQFPNYSSELNVNALELDDSALYLCASSPGTGVYEQYFGPGTRLTVT.

The chain links TRBV7-2 to TRBJ2-3; 7 nucleotides line up with TRBD2. After removal of 5 bases from V and 2 bases from J, the junction contained 4 bases not matched to a gene. The CDR3 runs 14 residues. CDR1 SGHTA and CDR2 FQGNSA come from the germline V gene. CDR3 sequence reads: CASSLGTTTDTQYF. The CDR3 bases are TGTGCCAGCAGCCTCGGGACTACCACAGATACGCAGTATTTT.